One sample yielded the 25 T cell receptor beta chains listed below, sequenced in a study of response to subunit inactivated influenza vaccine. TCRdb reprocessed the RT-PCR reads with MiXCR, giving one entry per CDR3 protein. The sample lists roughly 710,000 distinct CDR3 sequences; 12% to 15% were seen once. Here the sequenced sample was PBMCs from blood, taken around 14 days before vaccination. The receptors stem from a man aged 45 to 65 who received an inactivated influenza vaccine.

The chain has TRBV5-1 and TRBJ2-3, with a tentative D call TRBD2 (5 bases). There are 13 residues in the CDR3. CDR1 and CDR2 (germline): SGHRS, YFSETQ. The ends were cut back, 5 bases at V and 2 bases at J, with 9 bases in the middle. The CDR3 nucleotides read TGCGCCAGCAGTCCCGGGGTCACAGATACGCAGTATTTT. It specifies CASSPGVTDTQYF.

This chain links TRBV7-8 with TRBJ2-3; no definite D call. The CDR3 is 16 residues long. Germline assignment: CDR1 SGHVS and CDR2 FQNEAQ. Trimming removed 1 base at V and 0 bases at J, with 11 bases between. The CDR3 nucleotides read TGTGCCAGCAGCTTAGTCGGCAGCCTTAGCACAGATACGCAGTATTTT. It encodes CASSLVGSLSTDTQYF.

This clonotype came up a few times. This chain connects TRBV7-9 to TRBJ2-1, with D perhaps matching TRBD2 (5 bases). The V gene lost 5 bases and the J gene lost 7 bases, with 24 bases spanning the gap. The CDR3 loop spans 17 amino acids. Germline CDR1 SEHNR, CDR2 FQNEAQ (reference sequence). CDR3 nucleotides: TGTGCCAGCAGCCCGCCCCCGGACTTAACGCTGAAGAATGAGCAGTTCTTC. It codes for CASSPPPDLTLKNEQFF.

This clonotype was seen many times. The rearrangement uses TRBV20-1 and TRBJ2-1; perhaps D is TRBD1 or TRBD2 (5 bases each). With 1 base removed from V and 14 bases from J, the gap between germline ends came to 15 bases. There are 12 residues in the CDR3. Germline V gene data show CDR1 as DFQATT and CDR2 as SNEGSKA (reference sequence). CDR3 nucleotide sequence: TGCAGTGCTAGAGTGAGAATCGGGACGAAGTTCTTC. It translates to CSARVRIGTKFF.

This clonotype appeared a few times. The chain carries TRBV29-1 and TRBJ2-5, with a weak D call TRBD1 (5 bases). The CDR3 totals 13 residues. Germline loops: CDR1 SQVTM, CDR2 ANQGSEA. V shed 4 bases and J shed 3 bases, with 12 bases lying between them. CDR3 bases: TGCAGCGTTGCCGGACATATTAAAGAGACCCAGTACTTC. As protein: CSVAGHIKETQYF.

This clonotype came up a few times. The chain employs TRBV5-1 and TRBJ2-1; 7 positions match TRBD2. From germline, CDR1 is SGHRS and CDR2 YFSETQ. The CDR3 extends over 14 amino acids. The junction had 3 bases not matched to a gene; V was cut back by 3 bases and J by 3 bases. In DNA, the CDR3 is TGCGCCAGCAGCTCCCGGGACTACTACAATGAGCAGTTCTTC. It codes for CASSSRDYYNEQFF. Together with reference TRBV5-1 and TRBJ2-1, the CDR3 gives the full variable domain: KAGVTQTPRYLIKTRGQQVTLSCSPISGHRSVSWYQQTPGQGLQFLFEYFSETQRNKGNFPGRFSGRQFSNSRSEMNVSTLELGDSALYLCASSSRDYYNEQFFGPGTRLTVL.

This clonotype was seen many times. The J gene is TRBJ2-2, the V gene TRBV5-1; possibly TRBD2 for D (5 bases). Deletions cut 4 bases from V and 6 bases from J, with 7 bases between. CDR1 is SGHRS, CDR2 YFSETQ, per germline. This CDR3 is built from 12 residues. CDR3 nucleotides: TGCGCCAGCAGCCAGGAGGCCGGGGAGCTGTTTTTT. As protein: CASSQEAGELFF.

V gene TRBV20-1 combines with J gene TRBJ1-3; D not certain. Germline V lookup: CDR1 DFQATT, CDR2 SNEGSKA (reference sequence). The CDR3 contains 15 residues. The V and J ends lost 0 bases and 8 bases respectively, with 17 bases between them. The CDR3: CSARDLVEVGDTIYF. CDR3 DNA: TGCAGTGCTAGAGATCTAGTGGAGGTTGGGGACACCATATATTTT.

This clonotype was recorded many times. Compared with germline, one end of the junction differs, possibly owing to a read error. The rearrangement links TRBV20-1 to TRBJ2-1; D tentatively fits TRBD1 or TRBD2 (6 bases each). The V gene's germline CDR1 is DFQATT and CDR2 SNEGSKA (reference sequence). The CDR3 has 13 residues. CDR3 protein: CSPRGVGRDEQFF. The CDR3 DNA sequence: TGCAGTCCTAGGGGGGTGGGTAGGGATGAGCAGTTCTTC.

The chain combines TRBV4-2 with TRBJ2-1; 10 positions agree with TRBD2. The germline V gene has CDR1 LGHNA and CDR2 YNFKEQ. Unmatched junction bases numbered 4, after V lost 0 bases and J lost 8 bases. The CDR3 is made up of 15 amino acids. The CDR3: CASSQEASGSYEQFF. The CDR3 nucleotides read TGTGCCAGCAGCCAAGAGGCTAGCGGGAGCTATGAGCAGTTCTTC.

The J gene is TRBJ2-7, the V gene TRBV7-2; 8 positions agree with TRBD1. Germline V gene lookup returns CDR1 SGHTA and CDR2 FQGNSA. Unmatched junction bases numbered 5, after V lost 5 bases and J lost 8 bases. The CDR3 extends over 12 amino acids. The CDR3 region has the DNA TGTGCCAGCAGCACCCGGACAGGGAAGCAGTACTTC. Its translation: CASSTRTGKQYF. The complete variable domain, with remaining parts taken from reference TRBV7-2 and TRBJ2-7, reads GAGVSQSPSNKVTEKGKDVELRCDPISGHTALYWYRQSLGQGLEFLIYFQGNSAPDKSGLPSDRFSAERTGGSVSTLTIQRTQQEDSAVYLCASSTRTGKQYFGPGTRLTVT.

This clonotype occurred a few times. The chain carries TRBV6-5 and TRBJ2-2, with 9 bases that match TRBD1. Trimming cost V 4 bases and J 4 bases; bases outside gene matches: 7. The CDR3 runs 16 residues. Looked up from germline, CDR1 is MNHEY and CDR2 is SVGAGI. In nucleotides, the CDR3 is TGTGCCAGCAGTTTCTTGGGACAGGGTCGCACCGGGGAGCTGTTTTTT. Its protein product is CASSFLGQGRTGELFF.

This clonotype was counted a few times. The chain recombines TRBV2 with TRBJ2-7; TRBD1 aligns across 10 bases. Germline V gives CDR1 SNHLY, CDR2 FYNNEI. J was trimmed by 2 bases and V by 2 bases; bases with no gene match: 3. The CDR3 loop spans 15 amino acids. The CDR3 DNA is TGTGCCAGCAGTGAAAGCGGGACAGGGGCCTACGAGCAGTACTTC. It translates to CASSESGTGAYEQYF.

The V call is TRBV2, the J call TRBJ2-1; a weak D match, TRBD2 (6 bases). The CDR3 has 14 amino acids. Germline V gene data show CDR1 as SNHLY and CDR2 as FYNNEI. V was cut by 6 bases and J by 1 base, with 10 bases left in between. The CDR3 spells CASRSGWSYNEQFF. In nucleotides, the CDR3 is TGTGCCAGCAGAAGCGGGTGGTCCTACAATGAGCAGTTCTTC.

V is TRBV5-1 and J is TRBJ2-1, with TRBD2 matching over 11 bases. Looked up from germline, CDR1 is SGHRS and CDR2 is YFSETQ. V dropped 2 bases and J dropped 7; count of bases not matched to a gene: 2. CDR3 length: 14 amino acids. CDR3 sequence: CASSFTSGSNEQFF. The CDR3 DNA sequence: TGCGCCAGCAGCTTTACTAGCGGGAGTAATGAGCAGTTCTTC.

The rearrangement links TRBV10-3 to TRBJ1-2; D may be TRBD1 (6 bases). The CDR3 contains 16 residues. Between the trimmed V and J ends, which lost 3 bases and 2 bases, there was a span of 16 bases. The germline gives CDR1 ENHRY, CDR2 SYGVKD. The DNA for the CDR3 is TGTGCCATCAGTGATTATATCAGGACAGACAACTATGGCTACACCTTC. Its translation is CAISDYIRTDNYGYTF.

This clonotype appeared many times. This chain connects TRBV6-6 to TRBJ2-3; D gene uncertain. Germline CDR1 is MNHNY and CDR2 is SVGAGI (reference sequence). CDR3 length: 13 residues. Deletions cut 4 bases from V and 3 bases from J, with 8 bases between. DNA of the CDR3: TGTGCCAGCAGTTCGTTGTCGACAGATACGCAGTATTTT. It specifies CASSSLSTDTQYF.

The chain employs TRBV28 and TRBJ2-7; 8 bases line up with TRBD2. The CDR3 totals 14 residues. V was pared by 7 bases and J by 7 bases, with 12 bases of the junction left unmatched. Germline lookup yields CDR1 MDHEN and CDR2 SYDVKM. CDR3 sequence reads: CASIPGLGLREQYF. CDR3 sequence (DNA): TGTGCCAGCATCCCGGGACTAGGTCTGCGGGAGCAGTACTTC.

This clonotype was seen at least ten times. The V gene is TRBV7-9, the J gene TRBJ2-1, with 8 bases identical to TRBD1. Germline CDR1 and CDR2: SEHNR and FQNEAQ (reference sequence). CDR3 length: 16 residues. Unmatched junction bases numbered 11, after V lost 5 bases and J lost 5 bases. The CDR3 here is CASSHWTGLLNNEQFF. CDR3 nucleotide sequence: TGTGCCAGCAGCCACTGGACAGGGCTTCTTAACAATGAGCAGTTCTTC.

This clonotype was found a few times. Here the CDR3 DNA reads TGCGCCAGCAGCCCGAGGGGGGACACCCTCTACGAGCAGTACTTC. It yields the protein CASSPRGDTLYEQYF. The rearrangement joins TRBV5-1 to TRBJ2-7, with D tentatively TRBD1 or TRBD2 (6 bases each). The CDR3 consists of 15 residues. Per the germline V gene, CDR1 is SGHRS and CDR2 is YFSETQ. V was pared by 4 bases and J by 3 bases, with 17 bases between.

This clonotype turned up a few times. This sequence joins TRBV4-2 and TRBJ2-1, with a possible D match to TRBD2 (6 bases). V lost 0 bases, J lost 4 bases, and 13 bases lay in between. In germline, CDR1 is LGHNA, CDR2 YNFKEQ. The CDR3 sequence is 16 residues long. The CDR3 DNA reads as TGTGCCAGCAGCCAAGACACGCCTAGCGCATACAATGAGCAGTTCTTC. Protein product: CASSQDTPSAYNEQFF.

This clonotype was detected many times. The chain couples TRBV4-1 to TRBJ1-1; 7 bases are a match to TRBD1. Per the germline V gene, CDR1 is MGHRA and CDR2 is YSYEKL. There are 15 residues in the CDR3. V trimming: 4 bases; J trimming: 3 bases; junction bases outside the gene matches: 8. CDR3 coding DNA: TGCGCCAGCAGCCGAAAGAAAACAGGGGACACTGAAGCTTTCTTT. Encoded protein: CASSRKKTGDTEAFF.

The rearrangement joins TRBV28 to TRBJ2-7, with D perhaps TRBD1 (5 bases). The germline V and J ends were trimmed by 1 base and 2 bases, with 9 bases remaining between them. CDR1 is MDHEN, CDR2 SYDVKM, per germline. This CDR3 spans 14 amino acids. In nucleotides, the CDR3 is TGTGCCAGCAGTTTATCGAACAGGCCCTACGAGCAGTACTTC. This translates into CASSLSNRPYEQYF.

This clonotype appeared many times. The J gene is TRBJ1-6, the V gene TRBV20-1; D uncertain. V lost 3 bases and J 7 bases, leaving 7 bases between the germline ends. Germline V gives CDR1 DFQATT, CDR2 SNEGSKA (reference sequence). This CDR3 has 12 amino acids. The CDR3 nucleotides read TGCAGTGCTAGTGGTCAGAATTCACCCCTCCACTTT. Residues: CSASGQNSPLHF.

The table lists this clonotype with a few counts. Here the CDR3 reads CASSINKNTGELFF. For the CDR3, the DNA is TGTGCCAGTAGTATTAATAAGAACACCGGGGAGCTGTTTTTT. The chain is built from TRBV19 and TRBJ2-2; no firm D call. The CDR3 loop spans 14 amino acids. Germline assignment: CDR1 LNHDA and CDR2 SQIVND (reference sequence). V was cut by 3 bases and J by 1 base, with 6 bases left in between.